The 9 T cell receptor beta chains below were found in one sample sequenced in a study of T cell changes during pregnancy in multiple sclerosis (dated by TCRdb to about 2019). Library preparation was by the immunoSEQ multiplex PCR assay. TCRdb re-hosts the immuneACCESS table, in-frame sequences only. Its copies lack some clones; in the studies checked, an unresolved V gene accounts for under half of them, and the cause for the rest is not known. The sample contains approximately 100,000 clones, just over 90% of them found a single time. The ten largest clones take up approximately 3.5% of the sample. The sequencing here drew on peripheral blood, taken after pregnancy. The receptors stem from a female donor with multiple sclerosis, enrolled in a pregnancy study.

The chain links TRBV4-2 to TRBJ2-1; D might be TRBD2 (6 bases). The germline gives CDR1 LGHNA, CDR2 YNFKEQ. This CDR3 comprises 16 residues. V lost 0 bases and J lost 4, with 13 bases in between. In nucleotides, the CDR3 is TGTGCCAGCAGCCAAGACTATGGACTAACTTACAATGAGCAGTTCTTC. Its translation: CASSQDYGLTYNEQFF.

V is TRBV5-4 and J is TRBJ2-1; 8 positions agree with TRBD2. V lost 1 base to trimming and J lost 8 bases; unmatched junction nucleotides: 8. The CDR3 runs 15 residues. The germline V gene encodes CDR1 SGHNT and CDR2 YYREEE (reference sequence). DNA for the CDR3: TGTGCCAGCAGCTTGAAAGGCGGGGGGATCGATGAGCAGTTCTTC. Residues: CASSLKGGGIDEQFF. Combining the CDR3 with reference TRBV5-4 and TRBJ2-1 gives the whole variable domain ETGVTQSPTHLIKTRGQQVTLRCSSQSGHNTVSWYQQALGQGPQFIFQYYREEENGRGNFPPRFSGLQFPNYSSELNVNALELDDSALYLCASSLKGGGIDEQFFGPGTRLTVL.

The chain carries TRBV7-2 and TRBJ1-2; D is unclear. Germline lookup yields CDR1 SGHTA and CDR2 FQGNSA. V lost 3 bases to trimming and J lost 2 bases, with 7 bases between them. This CDR3 region has 13 residues. CDR3 residues: CASSFRGNYGYTF. For the CDR3, the DNA is TGTGCCAGCAGCTTCCGGGGAAACTATGGCTACACCTTC.

This chain links TRBV7-2 with TRBJ1-2; TRBD1 aligns across 7 bases. This CDR3 is 15 amino acids long. Germline V gives CDR1 SGHTA, CDR2 FQGNSA. Trimming cost V 2 bases and J 2 bases; bases outside gene matches: 5. The CDR3: CASSLSSGQNYGYTF. The CDR3 coding sequence is TGTGCCAGCAGCTTATCCTCGGGACAGAACTATGGCTACACCTTC.

The rearrangement links TRBV7-9 to TRBJ1-5; D not resolved. There are 17 residues in the CDR3. Germline V lookup: CDR1 SEHNR, CDR2 FQNEAQ (reference sequence). Trimming took off 5 bases at V and 0 bases at J, with 17 bases between the two ends. CDR3 DNA: TGTGCCAGCAGCAATGGGAGGGAGGGTCTTAGCAATCAGCCCCAGCATTTT. It is translated as CASSNGREGLSNQPQHF.

The gene calls are TRBV7-6 and TRBJ2-7; tentative D call: TRBD1 (6 bases). The CDR3 has 17 residues. The germline CDR1 and CDR2 sequences are SGHVS and FNYEAQ. V was pared by 5 bases and J by 0 bases, with 20 bases between. CDR3 residues: CASSPKGQPSSSYEQYF. The CDR3 nucleotides are TGTGCCAGCAGCCCCAAAGGACAGCCCTCTAGCTCCTACGAGCAGTACTTC.

The DNA of the CDR3 is TGTGCCAGCAGCTCCCGACTGGCCCAATCACCCCTCCACTTT. It encodes CASSSRLAQSPLHF. The J gene is TRBJ1-6, the V gene TRBV7-8; D gene ambiguous. The CDR3 is 14 residues long. CDR1 is SGHVS and CDR2 is FQNEAQ in the germline V gene. V was clipped by 4 bases and J by 10 bases, with 14 bases between them.

Ten or more counts support this clone. The chain recombines TRBV5-4 with TRBJ1-2; 8 bases agree with TRBD1. V gave up 4 bases and J gave up 6 bases; unmatched junction bases: 8. Germline V lookup: CDR1 SGHNT, CDR2 YYREEE (reference sequence). CDR3 length: 14 amino acids. The DNA for the CDR3 is TGTGCCAGCAGCGGCAATCAGGGGGCAAATGGCTACACCTTC. Translation gives CASSGNQGANGYTF. Drawing the rest from reference TRBV5-4 and TRBJ1-2, the complete variable domain is ETGVTQSPTHLIKTRGQQVTLRCSSQSGHNTVSWYQQALGQGPQFIFQYYREEENGRGNFPPRFSGLQFPNYSSELNVNALELDDSALYLCASSGNQGANGYTFGSGTRLTVV.

V gene TRBV19 combines with J gene TRBJ2-7; D might be TRBD1 (6 bases). Germline values: CDR1 LNHDA, CDR2 SQIVND (reference sequence). Trimming stripped 4 bases from V and 6 bases from J, with 10 bases between. The CDR3 sequence is 12 residues long. The CDR3 nucleotides are TGTGCCAGTAGTAGGACAGCTTTCGAGCAGTACTTC. Amino acids: CASSRTAFEQYF.